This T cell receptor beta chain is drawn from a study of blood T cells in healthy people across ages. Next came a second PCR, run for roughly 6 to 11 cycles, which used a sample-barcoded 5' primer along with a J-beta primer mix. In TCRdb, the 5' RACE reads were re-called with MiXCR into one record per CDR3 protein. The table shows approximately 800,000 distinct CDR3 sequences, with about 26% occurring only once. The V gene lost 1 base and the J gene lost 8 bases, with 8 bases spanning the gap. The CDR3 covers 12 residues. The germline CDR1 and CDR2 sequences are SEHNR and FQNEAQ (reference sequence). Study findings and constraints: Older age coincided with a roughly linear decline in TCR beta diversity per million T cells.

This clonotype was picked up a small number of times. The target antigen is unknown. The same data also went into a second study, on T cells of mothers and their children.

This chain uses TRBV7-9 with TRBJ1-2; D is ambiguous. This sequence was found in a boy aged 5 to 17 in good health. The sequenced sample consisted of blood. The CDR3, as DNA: TGTGCCAGCAGCTTAGAGGCTAGCGGCTACACCTTC. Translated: CASSLEASGYTF.